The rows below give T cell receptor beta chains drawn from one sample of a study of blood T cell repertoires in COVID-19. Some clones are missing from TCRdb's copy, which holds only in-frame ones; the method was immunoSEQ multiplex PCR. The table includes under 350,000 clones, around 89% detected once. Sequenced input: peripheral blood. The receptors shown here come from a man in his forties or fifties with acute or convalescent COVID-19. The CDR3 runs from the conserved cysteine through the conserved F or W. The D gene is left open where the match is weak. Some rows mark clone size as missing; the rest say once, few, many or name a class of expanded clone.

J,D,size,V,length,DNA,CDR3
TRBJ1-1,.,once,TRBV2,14,TGTGCCAGCAGTGAGACGGGAGGGACCACTGAAGCTTTCTTT,CASSETGGTTEAFF
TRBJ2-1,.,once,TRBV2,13,TGTGCCAGCAGGGGCTTAGCCTACAATGAGCAGTTCTTC,CASRGLAYNEQFF
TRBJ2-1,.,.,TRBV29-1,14,TGCAGCGTTGGGTCCCGAGGCTCCTACAATGAGCAGTTCTTC,CSVGSRGSYNEQFF
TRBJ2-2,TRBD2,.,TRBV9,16,TGTGCCAGCAGCGTAGACGAGCGGGGGGACGCCGGGGAGCTGTTTTTT,CASSVDERGDAGELFF
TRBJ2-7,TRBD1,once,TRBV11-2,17,TGTGCCAGCAGCACAGTCCCGTCGACAGGGCGAATTTACGAGCAGTACTTC,CASSTVPSTGRIYEQYF
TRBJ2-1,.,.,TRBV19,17,TGTGCCAGTAGTACAAAACCCGGGATCCGGGCCCCTGGGGAGCAGTTCTTC,CASSTKPGIRAPGEQFF
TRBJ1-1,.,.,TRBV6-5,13,TGTGCCATTTCAAGCGGAGGATTCACTGAAGCTTTCTTT,CAISSGGFTEAFF
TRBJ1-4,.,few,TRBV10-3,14,TGTGCCATCAGTGAGCGGGGGGCGGGGGAAAAACTGTTTTTT,CAISERGAGEKLFF
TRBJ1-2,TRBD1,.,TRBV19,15,TGTGCCAGTAGTATTTCTTGGACAGGGGGACGTGGCTACACCTTC,CASSISWTGGRGYTF
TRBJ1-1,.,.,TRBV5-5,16,TGTGCCAGCAGCCCCGACCCGCGACAGACTGCCACTGAAGCTTTCTTT,CASSPDPRQTATEAFF
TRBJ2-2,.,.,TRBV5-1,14,TGCGCCACGAGAACAGATTACAACACCGGGGAGCTGTTTTTT,CATRTDYNTGELFF
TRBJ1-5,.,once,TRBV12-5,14,TGTGCTAGTGGTACTGACAGTTACAATCAGCCCCAGCATTTT,CASGTDSYNQPQHF
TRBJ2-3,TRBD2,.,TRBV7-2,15,TGTGCCAGCAGCGCCCGGACTAGCGGTACAGATACGCAGTATTTT,CASSARTSGTDTQYF
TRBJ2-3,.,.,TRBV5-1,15,TGCGCCAGCAGCTTACCGCAGGGGCAGGTAGATACGCAGTATTTT,CASSLPQGQVDTQYF
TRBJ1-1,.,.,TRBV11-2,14,TGTGCCAGCAGCTTCGTGGGGGGTACGGGGAAGGCTTTCTTT,CASSFVGGTGKAFF
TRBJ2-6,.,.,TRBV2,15,TGTGCCAGCAGTGAGGAGGGCTCTGGGGCCAACGTCCTGACTTTC,CASSEEGSGANVLTF
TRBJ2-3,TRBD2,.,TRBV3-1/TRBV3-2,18,TGTGCCAGCAGCCACCCGGGACTAGCGGGGCGAAGCACAGATACGCAGTATTTT,CASSHPGLAGRSTDTQYF
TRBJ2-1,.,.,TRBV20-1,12,TGCAGTGCTAGTCTTGGTGCGACGGGGCAGTTCTTC,CSASLGATGQFF
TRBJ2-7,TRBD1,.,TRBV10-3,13,TGTGCCATCAGCCGGGACAGTCTCTACGAGCAGTACTTC,CAISRDSLYEQYF
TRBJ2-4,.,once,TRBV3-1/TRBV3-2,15,TGTGCCAGCAGCCACCCACTACTAGCCAAAAACATTCAGTACTTC,CASSHPLLAKNIQYF
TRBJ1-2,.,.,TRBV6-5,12,TGTGCCAGTACCCCGGGGGGCTGGGGCTACACCTTC,CASTPGGWGYTF
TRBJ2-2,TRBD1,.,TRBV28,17,TGTGCCAGCAACTTAGGGTGGGGACAGCAGAACACCGGGGAGCTGTTTTTT,CASNLGWGQQNTGELFF
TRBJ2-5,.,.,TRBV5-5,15,TGTGCCAGCAGCTTGGGGGTGGGAGTCCTAGAGACCCAGTACTTC,CASSLGVGVLETQYF
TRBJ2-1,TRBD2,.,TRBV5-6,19,TGTGCCAGCAGCTTGGACCCTCGACTAGCGGGGGCGACTCGGGATGAGCAGTTCTTC,CASSLDPRLAGATRDEQFF
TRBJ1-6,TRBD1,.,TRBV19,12,TGTGCCAGTAGTCTTCGGACAGGACCCCTCCACTTT,CASSLRTGPLHF
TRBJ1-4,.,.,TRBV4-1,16,TGCGCCAGCAGCCAAGATAGCGGTCTCCGGGATGAAAAACTGTTTTTT,CASSQDSGLRDEKLFF
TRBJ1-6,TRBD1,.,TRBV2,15,TGTGCCAGCAGTTCAGGGGGCAATGGGAATTCACCCCTCCACTTT,CASSSGGNGNSPLHF
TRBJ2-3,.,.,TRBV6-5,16,TGTGCCAGCAGTTACGGTCCAGCGGATGACACAGATACGCAGTATTTT,CASSYGPADDTDTQYF
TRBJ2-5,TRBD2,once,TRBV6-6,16,TGTGCCAGCAGTTACTCGATGGTGGGGGGGGAAGAGACCCAGTACTTC,CASSYSMVGGEETQYF
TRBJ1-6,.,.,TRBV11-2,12,TGTGCCAGCACCCTGTCGGATTCACCCCTCCACTTT,CASTLSDSPLHF
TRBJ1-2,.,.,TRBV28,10,TGTGCCAGCAGCCTAACGGGCTACACCTTC,CASSLTGYTF
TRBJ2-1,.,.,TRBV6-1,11,TGTGCCAGCAGTGAAGACCTAGTTCCGTTCTTC,CASSEDLVPFF
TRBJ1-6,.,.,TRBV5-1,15,TGCGCCAGCAGCTTGGAGCCGGGCTATAATTCACCCCTCCACTTT,CASSLEPGYNSPLHF
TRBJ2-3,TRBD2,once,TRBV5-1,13,TGCGCCAGCATGGGAGGGGGCACAGATACGCAGTATTTT,CASMGGGTDTQYF
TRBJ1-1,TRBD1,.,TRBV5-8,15,TGTGCCAGCAGCTCCGGACAGGGAGGATACACTGAAGCTTTCTTT,CASSSGQGGYTEAFF
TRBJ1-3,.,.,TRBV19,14,TGTGCCAGTAGGTGGTCTGCCAGTGGAAACACCATATATTTT,CASRWSASGNTIYF
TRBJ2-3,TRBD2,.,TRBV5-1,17,TGCGCCAGCAGCCCTACCCTACTAGCGGGGGGGCCGGGTACGCAGTATTTT,CASSPTLLAGGPGTQYF
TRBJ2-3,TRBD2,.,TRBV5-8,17,TGTGCCAGCAGCTTGGCCCGGACTAGCGGGGGGGGCGATACGCAGTATTTT,CASSLARTSGGGDTQYF
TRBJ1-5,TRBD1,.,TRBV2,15,TGTGCCAGCAAAGCGGACAGGGCTGAGATTCAGCCCCAGCATTTT,CASKADRAEIQPQHF
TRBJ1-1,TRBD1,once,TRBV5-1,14,TGCGCCAGCAGCTTGGAGGGGGCGAACACTGAAGCTTTCTTT,CASSLEGANTEAFF
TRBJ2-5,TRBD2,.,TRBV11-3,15,TGTGCCAGCAGCCCGGACGGGAGGGTCCAAGAGACCCAGTACTTC,CASSPDGRVQETQYF
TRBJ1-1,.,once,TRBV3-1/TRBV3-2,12,TGTGCCAGCAGCCAAGAGGGCAGGGAAGCTTTCTTT,CASSQEGREAFF
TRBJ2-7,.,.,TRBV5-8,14,TGTGCCAGCAGCTTGAGGGGAATTAGCTACGAGCAGTACTTC,CASSLRGISYEQYF
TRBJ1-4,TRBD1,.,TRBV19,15,TGTGCCAGTAGCCCCGACAGGGGGTTTGATGAAAAACTGTTTTTT,CASSPDRGFDEKLFF
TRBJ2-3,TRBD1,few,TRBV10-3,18,TGTGCCATCAGTTCCCACACCCCCGGACAGGGACAAGGAGATACGCAGTATTTT,CAISSHTPGQGQGDTQYF
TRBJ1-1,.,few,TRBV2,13,TGTGCCAGCAGTCTCCAGGGGATGGCTGAAGCTTTCTTT,CASSLQGMAEAFF
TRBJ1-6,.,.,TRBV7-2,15,TGTGCCAGCACCTTCGTTACGGGGGTAGGGTCACCCCTCCACTTT,CASTFVTGVGSPLHF
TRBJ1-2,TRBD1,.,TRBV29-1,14,TGCAGCGTTGGGGACAGGGGGACGAGCTATGGCTACACCTTC,CSVGDRGTSYGYTF
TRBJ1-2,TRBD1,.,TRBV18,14,TGTGCCAGCTCCCCGGACAGGTCTTCTTATGGCTACACCTTC,CASSPDRSSYGYTF
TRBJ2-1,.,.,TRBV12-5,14,TGTGCTACCAACCAGGTGGAGGGTTACAATGAGCAGTTCTTC,CATNQVEGYNEQFF